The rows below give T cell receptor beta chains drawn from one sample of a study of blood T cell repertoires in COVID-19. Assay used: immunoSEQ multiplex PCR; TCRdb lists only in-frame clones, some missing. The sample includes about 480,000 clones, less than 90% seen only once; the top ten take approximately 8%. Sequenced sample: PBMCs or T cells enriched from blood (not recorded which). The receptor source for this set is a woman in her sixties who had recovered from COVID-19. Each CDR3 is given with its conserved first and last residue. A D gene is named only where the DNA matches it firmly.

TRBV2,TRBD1,CASRTDRANEKLFF
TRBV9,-,CASSGQGLGYTF
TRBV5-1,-,CASSSGEENTEAFF
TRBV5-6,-,CASSSRLTNYGYTF
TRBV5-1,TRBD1,CASSTTQGPNYGYTF
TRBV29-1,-,CSVETNFGDTQYF
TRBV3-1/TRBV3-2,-,CASSRTPGNTEAFF
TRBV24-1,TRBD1,CATQDRDRGYEQYF
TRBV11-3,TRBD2,CASSNILAGVYNEQFF
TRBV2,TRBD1,CASRKPDRVSPLHF